This T cell receptor beta chain is drawn from a study of OX40 agonist ivuxolimab in advanced cancers. Study-wide context: Three dose-escalation patients had partial responses: one with hepatocellular carcinoma and two with cutaneous melanoma.

Regarding this clone: Its specificity is unknown.

In germline, CDR1 is SGHAT, CDR2 FQNNGV. Trimming shortened V by 1 base and J by 4 bases, and 8 bases separated the two germline ends. The CDR3 extends over 15 amino acids. The assay was immunoSEQ multiplex PCR, and TCRdb's table has in-frame clones only and misses some. Seen here are approximately 18,000 clones, 83% observed once, and the top ten hold about 20%. General observations from the study: The study found that CD8+ T cells averaged more expanded clones than CD4+. Antigen targets of the expanded peripheral T cells went undetermined.

The chain couples TRBV11-2 to TRBJ1-6; D call uncertain. The receptor's source is an adult with an advanced solid tumor such as melanoma, head and neck, liver or kidney cancer. The sample here was CD4+ or CD8+ T cells sorted from blood, taken in a trial of the OX40 agonist ivuxolimab. In nucleotides, the CDR3 is TGTGCCAGCAGCTTAGCCCAAACTTATAATTCACCCCTCCACTTT. Its translation: CASSLAQTYNSPLHF.